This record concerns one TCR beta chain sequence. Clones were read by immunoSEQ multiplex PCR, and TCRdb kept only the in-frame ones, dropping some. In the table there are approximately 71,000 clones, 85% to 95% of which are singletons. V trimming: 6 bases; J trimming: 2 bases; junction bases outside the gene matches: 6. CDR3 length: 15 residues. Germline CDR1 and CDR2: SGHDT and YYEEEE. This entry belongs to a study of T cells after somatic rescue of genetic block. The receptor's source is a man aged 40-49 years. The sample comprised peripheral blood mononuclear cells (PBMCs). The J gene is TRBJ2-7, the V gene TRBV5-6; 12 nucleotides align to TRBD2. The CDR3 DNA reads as TGTGCCAGCACCCTACTAGCGGGGGGCCCCTACGAGCAGTACTTC. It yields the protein CASTLLAGGPYEQYF.